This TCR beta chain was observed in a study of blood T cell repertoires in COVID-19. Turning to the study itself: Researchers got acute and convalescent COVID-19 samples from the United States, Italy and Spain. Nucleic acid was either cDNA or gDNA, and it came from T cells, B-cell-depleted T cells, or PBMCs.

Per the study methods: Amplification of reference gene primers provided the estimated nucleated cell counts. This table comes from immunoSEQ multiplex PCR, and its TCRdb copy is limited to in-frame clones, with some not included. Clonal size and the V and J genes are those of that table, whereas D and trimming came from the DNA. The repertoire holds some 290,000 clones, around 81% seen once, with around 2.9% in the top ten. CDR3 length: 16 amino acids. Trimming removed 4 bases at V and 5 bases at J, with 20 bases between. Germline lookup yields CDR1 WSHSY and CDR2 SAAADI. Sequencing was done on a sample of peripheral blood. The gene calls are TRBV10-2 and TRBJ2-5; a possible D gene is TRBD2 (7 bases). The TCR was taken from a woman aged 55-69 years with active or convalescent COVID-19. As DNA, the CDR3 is TGCGCCAGCAGTGTCCCCCGCGCGGGGGCCCAGGAGACCCAGTACTTC. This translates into CASSVPRAGAQETQYF.